Listed here are 20 T cell receptor beta chains from one sample, sequenced in a study of blood T cell repertoires in COVID-19. Data came from immunoSEQ multiplex PCR; TCRdb stores just in-frame clones and leaves some out. The table shows roughly 110,000 clones, with approximately 80% occurring only once. The sequenced material came from peripheral blood. The receptors were gathered from a man between 65 and 85 years old with acute or convalescent COVID-19.

V gene TRBV3-1 (or the pseudogene TRBV3-2) combines with J gene TRBJ2-3, with a tentative D call TRBD2 (6 bases). V was shortened by 4 bases and J by 4 bases, with 24 bases between the two germline ends. CDR1 and CDR2 from the germline V gene are LGHDT and YNNKEL (reference sequence). This CDR3 comprises 18 residues. CDR3 loop: CASSLPGGTGRGADTQYF. The CDR3 nucleotides read TGTGCCAGCAGCCTCCCCGGGGGAACGGGGCGAGGGGCAGATACGCAGTATTTT.

In its sample, this clone was seen a few times. V is TRBV5-1 and J is TRBJ2-1, with D tentatively TRBD2 (7 bases). This CDR3 is 15 amino acids long. V shed 0 bases and J shed 4 bases, with 11 bases lying between them. Per germline, CDR1 SGHRS and CDR2 YFSETQ. The CDR3 sequence is CASSLDGGAYNEQFF. The CDR3 nucleotides read TGCGCCAGCAGCTTGGATGGGGGGGCTTACAATGAGCAGTTCTTC.

This clone showed up just a few times. The gene calls are TRBV19 and TRBJ1-2; TRBD1 agrees at 10 bases. The CDR3 extends over 15 amino acids. Unmatched junction bases numbered 8, after V lost 4 bases and J lost 6 bases. CDR1 LNHDA and CDR2 SQIVND come from the germline V gene (reference sequence). The CDR3 DNA reads TGTGCCAGTAGTACTCGACAGGGGGCCTGGGATGGCTACACCTTC. It encodes CASSTRQGAWDGYTF.

The J gene is TRBJ1-2, the V gene TRBV2; tentatively, D is TRBD1 (5 bases). This CDR3 has 19 amino acids. Trimming took 8 bases from V and 4 from J, leaving 32 bases between them. CDR1 SNHLY and CDR2 FYNNEI come from the germline V gene. CDR3 coding DNA: TGTGCCAGCCACAACTGGGGGGGAGTTGAGCTCCTGGCCCCCTATGGCTACACCTTC. This encodes CASHNWGGVELLAPYGYTF.

This chain connects TRBV12-3 or TRBV12-4 to TRBJ1-2; D call uncertain. CDR3 length: 13 residues. Trimming stripped 5 bases from V and 5 bases from J, with 12 bases between. The CDR3 bases are TGTGCCAGCAGTCCGGACGAGGGTTATGGCTACACCTTC. Encoded protein: CASSPDEGYGYTF.

The chain uses TRBV7-9 and TRBJ1-3; D perhaps matches TRBD1 (6 bases). This CDR3 spans 14 amino acids. Per the germline V gene, CDR1 is SEHNR and CDR2 is FQNEAQ (reference sequence). V was trimmed by 5 bases and J by 6 bases, leaving 14 bases between them. The chain's CDR3 is CASSEGQGTNTIYF. Written as DNA, the CDR3 is TGTGCCAGCAGCGAAGGCCAGGGGACAAACACCATATATTTT.

This chain connects TRBV5-1 to TRBJ1-1; D is possibly TRBD1 (6 bases). V lost 4 bases and J lost 2, with 12 bases in between. CDR1 is SGHRS and CDR2 is YFSETQ in the germline V gene. This CDR3 has 14 amino acids. The CDR3 sequence is CASSPQGPNTEAFF. CDR3 nucleotide sequence: TGCGCCAGCAGCCCCCAGGGGCCAAACACTGAAGCTTTCTTT.

This rearrangement joins TRBV12-3 or TRBV12-4 to TRBJ1-1; D may be TRBD1 (6 bases). This CDR3 contains 13 residues. The V end was cut by 6 bases, the J end by 3 bases, with 11 bases between. As DNA, the CDR3 is TGTGCCAGCAGCCTACAGGGCCACACTGAAGCTTTCTTT. Translating it yields CASSLQGHTEAFF.

The chain recombines TRBV9 with TRBJ2-1; unclear D gene. The V and J ends lost 4 bases and 0 bases respectively, with 11 bases between them. Germline V gene sequence: CDR1 SGDLS, CDR2 YYNGEE. CDR3 length: 15 residues. CDR3 bases: TGTGCCAGCAGCCCTATACAGAGCTCCTACAATGAGCAGTTCTTC. This sequence encodes CASSPIQSSYNEQFF.

The gene calls are TRBV9 and TRBJ2-7, with TRBD1 as a possible D gene (6 bases). The CDR3 has 14 amino acids. Trimming cost V 1 base and J 2 bases, with 10 bases left between them. The germline gives CDR1 SGDLS, CDR2 YYNGEE. CDR3 sequence: CASSVNRAPYEQYF. The CDR3 DNA follows: TGTGCCAGCAGCGTAAACAGGGCCCCCTACGAGCAGTACTTC.

This chain joins TRBV6-5 and TRBJ1-1; no definite D call. V was shortened by 2 bases and J by 0 bases, with 7 bases between the two germline ends. The CDR3 consists of 14 residues. Germline V gene lookup returns CDR1 MNHEY and CDR2 SVGAGI. CDR3 sequence: CASSYVRLNTEAFF. Written as DNA, the CDR3 is TGTGCCAGCAGTTACGTCAGATTGAACACTGAAGCTTTCTTT.

The rearrangement links TRBV6-2 or TRBV6-3 to TRBJ1-5; D gene uncertain. Germline CDR1 MNHEY, CDR2 SVGEGT. This CDR3 comprises 14 residues. V lost 5 bases to trimming and J lost 4 bases, with 12 bases between them. The CDR3 region has the DNA TGTGCCAGCAGTCCGAGCTCACCAAATCAGCCCCAGCATTTT. Translating it yields CASSPSSPNQPQHF.

The V and J genes are TRBV9 and TRBJ1-2, with 10 bases lining up with TRBD1. From germline, CDR1 is SGDLS and CDR2 YYNGEE. V shed 0 bases, J shed 8 bases, and the junction held 1 base outside the gene matches. This CDR3 is 13 amino acids long. This CDR3 is CASSVEDRGGYTF. Here the CDR3 DNA reads TGTGCCAGCAGCGTAGAGGACAGGGGGGGCTACACCTTC.

The rearrangement uses TRBV5-1 and TRBJ2-1; TRBD2 matches at 10 bases. The CDR3 runs to 15 residues. J was trimmed by 1 base and V by 5 bases; bases with no gene match: 3. Looked up from germline, CDR1 is SGHRS and CDR2 is YFSETQ. CDR3 loop: CASRASGGSYNEQFF. The CDR3, as DNA: TGCGCCAGCAGGGCTAGCGGGGGATCCTACAATGAGCAGTTCTTC.

This sequence joins TRBV19 and TRBJ2-4; D may be TRBD1 (6 bases). V shed 4 bases and J shed 0 bases, with 13 bases lying between them. Looked up from germline, CDR1 is LNHDA and CDR2 is SQIVND (reference sequence). The CDR3 spans 16 residues. CDR3 sequence: CASSNPRGLAKNIQYF. The CDR3 DNA follows: TGTGCCAGTAGTAACCCCAGGGGTCTAGCCAAAAACATTCAGTACTTC.

V usage is TRBV7-9 and J usage is TRBJ2-7; 9 bases are a match to TRBD1. Unmatched junction bases numbered 4, after V lost 1 base and J lost 0 bases. Per the germline V gene, CDR1 is SEHNR and CDR2 is FQNEAQ (reference sequence). CDR3 length: 16 residues. The CDR3 loop reads CASSLVGGQGSYEQYF. As DNA, the CDR3 is TGTGCCAGCAGCTTAGTTGGGGGACAGGGCTCCTACGAGCAGTACTTC.

On this clone itself: A much larger clone differs by one base, so this may be a read error. Other DNA variants within this sample encode the same CDR3. This rearrangement joins TRBV7-9 to TRBJ1-2; 7 bases agree with TRBD1. Germline V gives CDR1 SEHNR, CDR2 FQNEAQ (reference sequence). The CDR3 covers 14 residues. In DNA, the CDR3 is TGCGCCAGCGCCAGGGGGGGGCTAGACTATGGCTACACCTTC. Residues: CASARGGLDYGYTF.

This clone was observed a few times. The gene calls are TRBV5-1 and TRBJ2-2; 7 bases agree with TRBD1. The CDR3 spans 19 residues. CDR1 SGHRS and CDR2 YFSETQ come from the germline V gene. Unmatched junction bases numbered 13, after V lost 0 bases and J lost 2 bases. The CDR3 sequence is CASSLVPGGAGGNTGELFF. CDR3 sequence (DNA): TGCGCCAGCAGCTTGGTCCCCGGTGGGGCAGGGGGAAACACCGGGGAGCTGTTTTTT.

This chain links TRBV3-1 (or the pseudogene TRBV3-2) with TRBJ1-2; D uncertain. Germline lookup yields CDR1 LGHDT and CDR2 YNNKEL (reference sequence). With 4 bases removed from V and 0 bases from J, the gap between germline ends came to 12 bases. The CDR3 contains 15 residues. This CDR3 is CASSREIGANYGYTF. CDR3 in DNA: TGTGCCAGCAGCCGAGAAATCGGGGCTAACTATGGCTACACCTTC.

The chain employs TRBV6-2 or TRBV6-3 and TRBJ1-6; possibly TRBD1 for D (6 bases). Germline-derived CDR1 and CDR2 are MNHEY and SVGEGT. V was trimmed by 1 base and J by 7 bases, leaving 11 bases between them. The CDR3 length is 15 residues. This chain's CDR3 is CASSYWGRQNSPLHF. CDR3 sequence (DNA): TGTGCCAGCAGTTACTGGGGGCGACAGAATTCACCCCTCCACTTT.